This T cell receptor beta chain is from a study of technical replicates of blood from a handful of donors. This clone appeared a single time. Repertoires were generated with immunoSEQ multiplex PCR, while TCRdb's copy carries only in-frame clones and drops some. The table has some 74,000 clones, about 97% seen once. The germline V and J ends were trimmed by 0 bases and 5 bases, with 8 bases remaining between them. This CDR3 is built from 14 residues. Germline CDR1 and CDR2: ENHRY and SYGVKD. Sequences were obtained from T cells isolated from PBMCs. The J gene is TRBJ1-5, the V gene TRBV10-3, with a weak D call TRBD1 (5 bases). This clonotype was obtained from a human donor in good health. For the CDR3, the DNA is TGTGCCATCAGTGAGTCGGGGACTGATCAGCCCCAGCATTTT. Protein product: CAISESGTDQPQHF.